This T cell receptor (beta chain) is drawn from a study of neurological immune-mediated disorders. Broader study findings: Patients with HTLV-1-associated myelopathy had the highest level of TCR clonal expansion, whereas patients with multiple sclerosis had the lowest level, falling beneath the level found in healthy controls.

In the case of this clonotype: The antigen is unknown.

cDNA synthesis was performed by 5'RACE with 10-nucleotide random UMIs. In TCRdb, the 5' RACE reads were re-called with MiXCR into one record per CDR3 protein. The table shows 30,000 to 40,000 distinct CDR3 sequences, with approximately 12% occurring only once. J lost 4 bases, V lost 1 base, and 7 bases had no gene match. Germline V gene data show CDR1 as MGHRA and CDR2 as YSYEKL. The CDR3 covers 17 residues. Documented time point: technical triplicate 1. Unsorted libraries were prepared from 2 million PBMCs held at -80 C. The source is a man aged 55 to 70 with HTLV-1-associated myelopathy (HAM/TSP). Material for sequencing was PBMCs. The chain uses TRBV4-1 and TRBJ2-1; 10 bases map to TRBD2. This CDR3 is CASSQVLGLAAYNEQFF. Here the CDR3 DNA reads TGCGCCAGCAGCCAAGTTCTAGGACTAGCGGCTTACAATGAGCAGTTCTTC.